This T cell receptor beta chain was observed in a study of OX40 agonist ivuxolimab in advanced cancers. Study summary: Patients received ivuxolimab, an agonistic anti-OX40 (CD134) antibody. The study enrolled dose-escalation patients with hepatocellular carcinoma, melanoma, renal cell or head and neck cancer. The mean age was about 61 years, ranging from 23 to 79, with less than 90% of participants male.

The CDR3 is 14 amino acids. Germline V gene data show CDR1 as SNHLY and CDR2 as FYNNEI. V lost 5 bases and J lost 2; bases outside the gene matches: 2. Sequenced by immunoSEQ multiplex PCR; TCRdb stores in-frame clones only, minus some. The table includes approximately 40,000 clones, 85% detected once. The clonotype originates from an adult with an advanced solid tumor such as melanoma, head and neck, liver or kidney cancer. The gene calls are TRBV2 and TRBJ2-5; TRBD2 matches at 10 bases. This specimen consisted of CD4+ or CD8+ T cells sorted from blood, obtained in a trial of the OX40 agonist ivuxolimab. The DNA for the CDR3 is TGTGCCAGCAGTTCTAGCGGGGGTCAAGAGACCCAGTACTTC. As protein: CASSSSGGQETQYF.